Detailed here is one T cell receptor (beta chain). Per the original methods: Reference gene primer amplification gave nucleated cell count estimates. Only in-frame clones appear in the TCRdb table, and some are missing; sequencing was by immunoSEQ multiplex PCR. D and trimming were read from the DNA, whereas the V and J calls and clone size are those reported in that table. Of under 200,000 clones in the sample, 70% to 90% were seen once. This CDR3 contains 14 residues. V lost 3 bases and J lost 4, with 10 bases in between. CDR1 is SNHLY and CDR2 is FYNNEI in the germline V gene. The source of the sample is a study of blood T cell repertoires in COVID-19. Across the whole study: The origin of the acute and convalescent COVID-19 samples was the United States, Italy and Spain. The analysed material was cDNA or gDNA that came from T cells, B-cell-depleted T cells, or PBMCs.

The TCR sequence derives from a woman older than 75 in a cohort sampled during active or convalescent COVID-19. The sample consisted of peripheral blood. V is TRBV2 and J is TRBJ2-4; weak D call: TRBD2 (5 bases). CDR3 DNA: TGTGCCAGCAGTGATGGGGTAGCGAAAAACATTCAGTACTTC. Translation: CASSDGVAKNIQYF.